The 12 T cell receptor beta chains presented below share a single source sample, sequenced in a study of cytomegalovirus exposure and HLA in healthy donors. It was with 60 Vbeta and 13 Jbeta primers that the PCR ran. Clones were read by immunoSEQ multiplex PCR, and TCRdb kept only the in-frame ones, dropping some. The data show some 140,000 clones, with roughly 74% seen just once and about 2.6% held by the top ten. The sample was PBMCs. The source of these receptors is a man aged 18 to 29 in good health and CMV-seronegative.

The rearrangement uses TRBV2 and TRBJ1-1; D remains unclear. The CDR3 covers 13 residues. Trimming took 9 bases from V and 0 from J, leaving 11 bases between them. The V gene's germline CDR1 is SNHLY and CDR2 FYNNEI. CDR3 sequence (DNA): TGTGCCAGTAGAAGAGATTTGAACACTGAAGCTTTCTTT. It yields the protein CASRRDLNTEAFF. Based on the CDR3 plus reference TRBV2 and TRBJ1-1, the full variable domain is EPEVTQTPSHQVTQMGQEVILRCVPISNHLYFYWYRQILGQKVEFLVSFYNNEISEKSEIFDDQFSVERPDGSNFTLKIRSTKLEDSAMYFCASRRDLNTEAFFGQGTRLTVV.

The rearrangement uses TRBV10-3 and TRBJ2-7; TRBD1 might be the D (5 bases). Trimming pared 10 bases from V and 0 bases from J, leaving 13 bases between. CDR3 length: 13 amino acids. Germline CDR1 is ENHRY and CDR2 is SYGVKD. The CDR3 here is CATTTTDSYEQYV. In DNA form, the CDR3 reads TGTGCCACCACGACGACAGACTCCTACGAGCAGTACGTC.

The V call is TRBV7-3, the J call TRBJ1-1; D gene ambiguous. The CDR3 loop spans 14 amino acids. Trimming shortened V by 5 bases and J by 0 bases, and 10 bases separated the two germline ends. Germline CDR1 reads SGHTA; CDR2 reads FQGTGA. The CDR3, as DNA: TGTGCCAGCAGCATACATACCATGAACACTGAAGCTTTCTTT. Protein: CASSIHTMNTEAFF.

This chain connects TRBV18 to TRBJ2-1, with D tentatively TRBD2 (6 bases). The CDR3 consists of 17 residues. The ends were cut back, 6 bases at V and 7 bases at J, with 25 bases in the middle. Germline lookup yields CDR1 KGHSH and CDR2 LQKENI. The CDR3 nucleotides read TGTGCCAGCTCCCTCCTCAGCGGGTTTTTGGGGGAGAATGAGCAGTTCTTC. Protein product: CASSLLSGFLGENEQFF.

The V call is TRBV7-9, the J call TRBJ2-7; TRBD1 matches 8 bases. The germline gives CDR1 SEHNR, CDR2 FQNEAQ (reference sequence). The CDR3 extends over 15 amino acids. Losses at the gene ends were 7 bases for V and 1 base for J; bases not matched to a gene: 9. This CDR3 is CASTEGQALSYEQYV. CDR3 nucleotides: TGTGCCAGCACCGAGGGACAGGCTCTATCCTACGAGCAGTACGTC.

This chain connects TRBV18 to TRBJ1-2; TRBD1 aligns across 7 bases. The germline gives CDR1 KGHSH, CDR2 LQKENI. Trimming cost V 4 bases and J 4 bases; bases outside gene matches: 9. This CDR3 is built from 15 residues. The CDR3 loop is CASSLNRGASYGYTF. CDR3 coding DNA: TGTGCCAGCTCACTCAACAGGGGCGCGAGCTATGGCTACACCTTC.

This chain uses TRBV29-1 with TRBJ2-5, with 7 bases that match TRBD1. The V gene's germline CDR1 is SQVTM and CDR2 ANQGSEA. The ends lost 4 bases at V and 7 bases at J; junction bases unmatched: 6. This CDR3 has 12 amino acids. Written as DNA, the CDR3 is TGCAGCGTTGCGGGGACAGACTTGACCCAGTACTTC. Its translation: CSVAGTDLTQYF.

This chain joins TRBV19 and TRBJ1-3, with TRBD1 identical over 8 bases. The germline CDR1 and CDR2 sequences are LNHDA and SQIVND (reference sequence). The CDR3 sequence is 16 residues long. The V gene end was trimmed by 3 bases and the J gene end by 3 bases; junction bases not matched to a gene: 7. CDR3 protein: CASSISPGGGGNTIYF. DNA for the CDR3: TGTGCCAGTAGTATCTCTCCAGGGGGCGGTGGAAACACCATATATTTT.

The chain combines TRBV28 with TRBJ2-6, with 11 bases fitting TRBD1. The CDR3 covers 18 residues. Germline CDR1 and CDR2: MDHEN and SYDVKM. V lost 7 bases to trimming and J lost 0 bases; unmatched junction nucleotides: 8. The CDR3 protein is CASTLGGTGGSGANVLTF. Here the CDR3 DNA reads TGTGCCAGCACCCTAGGGGGGACAGGGGGCTCTGGGGCCAACGTCCTGACTTTC.

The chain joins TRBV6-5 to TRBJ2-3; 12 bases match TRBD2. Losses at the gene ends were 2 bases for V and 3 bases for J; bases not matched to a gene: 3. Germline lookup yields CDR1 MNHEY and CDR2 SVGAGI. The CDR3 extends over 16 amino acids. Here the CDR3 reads CASSYAGLAGTDTQYF. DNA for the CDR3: TGTGCCAGCAGTTACGCCGGACTAGCGGGAACAGATACGCAGTATTTT.

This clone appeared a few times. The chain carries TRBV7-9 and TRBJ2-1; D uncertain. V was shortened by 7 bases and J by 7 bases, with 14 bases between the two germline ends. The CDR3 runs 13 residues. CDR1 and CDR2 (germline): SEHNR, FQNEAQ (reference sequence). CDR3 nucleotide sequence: TGTGCCAGCACCTTCTCCGCCCAGAATGAGCAGTTCTTC. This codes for CASTFSAQNEQFF.

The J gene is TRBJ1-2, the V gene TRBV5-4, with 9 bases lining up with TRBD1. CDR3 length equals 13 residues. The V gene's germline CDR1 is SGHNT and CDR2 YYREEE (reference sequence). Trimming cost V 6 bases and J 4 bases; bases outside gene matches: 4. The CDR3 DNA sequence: TGTGCCAGCAACGACAGGGGGGTCTATGGCTACACCTTC. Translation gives CASNDRGVYGYTF.